This T cell receptor (beta chain) was sequenced for a study of T-cell memory formation after mild COVID-19. Overall study context: Largely, TCR clusters stayed within a single donor.

CDR1 and CDR2 from the germline V gene are DFQATT and SNEGSKA (reference sequence). Trimming removed 8 bases at V and 5 bases at J, with 12 bases between. This CDR3 comprises 11 residues. This clonotype was detected a few times. TCRdb independently ran MiXCR on the 5' RACE reads; one entry per CDR3 protein. This sample has approximately 230,000 distinct CDR3 sequences; around 17% occur once, and the top ten carry approximately 3.4%. The source is a man between 18 and 35 years old who had mild COVID-19 (a few samples of this study predate the infection). Cell type and time point are not known. Material: PBMCs or a T cell subset sorted from them (not recorded which). The rearrangement links TRBV20-1 to TRBJ1-1; D possibly corresponds to TRBD1 (5 bases). The CDR3 DNA reads TGCAGTTCGACCCGGGGGACTGAAGCTTTCTTT. Translating gives CSSTRGTEAFF.